This TCR beta chain was found in a study of Graves' ophthalmopathy and Graves' hyperthyroidism. As for the study in general: Upon initial diagnosis and before any treatment, peripheral blood was collected.

About this clonotype: Its antigen is currently unknown.

RNA transcripts served as template for amplifying TCR beta CDR3 sequences. Second-round multiplex PCR came after a first-round RT-PCR that employed HTBI primers. TCRdb processed the multiplex PCR reads anew with MiXCR; each CDR3 protein has one entry. Among roughly 700,000 distinct CDR3 sequences listed, about 44% were seen once. Germline V CDR1 and CDR2: SGHVS, FQNEAQ. Trimming at V came to 1 base and at J to 0 bases, leaving 4 bases not matched to a gene. There are 16 residues in the CDR3. Findings of the study overall: Blood contained most expanded thyroid clonotypes exceeding 0.001 frequency.

Thyroid ultrasound, orbital computed tomography, TRAb, serum thyroxine and clinical symptoms formed the basis of diagnosis. The material sequenced was peripheral blood. The TCR comes from an adult man with Graves' ophthalmopathy. The chain carries TRBV7-8 and TRBJ1-2, with 8 bases fitting TRBD1. The CDR3 sequence is CASSLVGQGPNYGYTF. Here the CDR3 DNA reads TGTGCCAGCAGCTTAGTAGGACAGGGCCCTAACTATGGCTACACCTTC.